This T cell receptor (beta chain) was identified during a study of patients and donors after allogeneic stem cell transplantation. The germline gives CDR1 MDHEN, CDR2 SYDVKM. V lost 6 bases to trimming and J lost 0 bases, with 15 bases between them. This CDR3 region has 16 residues. This clonotype was observed a handful of times. TCRdb redid the calling of the RT-PCR reads with MiXCR, one entry per CDR3 protein. The sample includes approximately 33,000 distinct CDR3 sequences, around 7% seen only once; the top ten take about a third. The sequenced material came from blood, either unsorted or a sorted T cell fraction (not recorded which). The V gene is TRBV28, the J gene TRBJ2-1; D possibly uses TRBD1 or TRBD2 (5 bases each). The TCR comes from a human donor who was either an allogeneic HSCT recipient or a stem cell or donor lymphocyte infusion donor (not recorded which). It is not recorded whose cells these are; they may come from a transplant donor. CDR3 DNA: TGTGCCAGCAGATACGCCGGGACCTCCTCCTACAATGAGCAGTTCTTC. Its protein product is CASRYAGTSSYNEQFF.